This TCR beta chain was sequenced for a study of T-cell reconstitution after alpha-beta-depleted transplantation in children. Whole-study findings and limits: Hyperexpanded clones declined; after one year, newly produced T cells mostly supplied diversity. Expanded clones from the graft, numbering several hundred, reportedly supplied alpha-beta T cells about two months after transplant.

Turning to this clonotype: Its antigen is undetermined.

With 4 bases clipped from V and 2 bases from J, the junction kept 4 bases outside the gene matches. CDR1 and CDR2 (germline): SGHRS, YFSETQ. The CDR3 loop spans 15 amino acids. Unique molecular identifiers tagged the TCRbeta library. TCRdb re-called the PCR reads with MiXCR, one entry per CDR3 protein. Of about 980,000 distinct CDR3 sequences in the sample, around 30% were seen once. The genes are TRBV5-1 and TRBJ2-7; 12 bases align to TRBD1. The specimen was PBMCs, mostly from graft donor cells, collected 360 days after TCRalphabeta/CD19-depleted stem cell transplant. The sequence was obtained from a boy under three years old who had a stem cell transplant for SCID, so the T cells may come from the graft donor. Written as DNA, the CDR3 is TGCGCCAGCAGCATGGGACAGGGGGCGACCTACGAGCAGTACTTC. Encoded protein: CASSMGQGATYEQYF.